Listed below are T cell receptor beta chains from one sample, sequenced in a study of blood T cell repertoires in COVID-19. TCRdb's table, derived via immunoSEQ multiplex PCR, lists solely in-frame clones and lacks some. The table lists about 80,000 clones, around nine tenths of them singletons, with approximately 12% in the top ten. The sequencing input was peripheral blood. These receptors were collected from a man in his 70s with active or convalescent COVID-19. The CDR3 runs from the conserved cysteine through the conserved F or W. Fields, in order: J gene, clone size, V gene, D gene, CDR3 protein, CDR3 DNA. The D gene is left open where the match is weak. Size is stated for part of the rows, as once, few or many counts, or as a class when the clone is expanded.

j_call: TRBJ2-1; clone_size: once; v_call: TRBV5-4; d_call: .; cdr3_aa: CASSFRVGSSYNEQFF; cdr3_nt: TGTGCCAGCAGCTTTCGGGTCGGCAGCTCCTACAATGAGCAGTTCTTC
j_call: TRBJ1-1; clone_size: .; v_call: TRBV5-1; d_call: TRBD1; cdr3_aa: CASSATGPRTEAFF; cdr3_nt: TGCGCCAGCAGCGCGACAGGGCCGAGGACTGAAGCTTTCTTT
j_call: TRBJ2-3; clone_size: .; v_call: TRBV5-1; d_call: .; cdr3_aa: CASSSPDRGADTQYF; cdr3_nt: TGCGCCAGCAGCTCTCCGGACAGAGGTGCAGATACGCAGTATTTT
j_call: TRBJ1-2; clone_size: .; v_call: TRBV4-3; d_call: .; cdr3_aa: CASSQAGKSYGYTF; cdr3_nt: TGCGCCAGCAGCCAAGCAGGGAAATCCTATGGCTACACCTTC
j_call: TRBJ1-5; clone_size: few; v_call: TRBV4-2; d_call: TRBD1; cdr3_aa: CASSHGQGGQPQHF; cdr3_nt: TGTGCCAGCAGCCATGGACAGGGGGGCCAGCCCCAGCATTTT
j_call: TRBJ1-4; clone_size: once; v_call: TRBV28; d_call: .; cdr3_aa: CASSQRGQLPSNEKLFF; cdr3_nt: TGTGCCAGCAGCCAAAGGGGTCAACTACCATCTAATGAAAAACTGTTTTTT
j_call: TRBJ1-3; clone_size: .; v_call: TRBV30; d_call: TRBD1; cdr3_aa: CAWSRRQGLVGNTIYF; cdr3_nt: TGTGCCTGGAGTCGCCGACAGGGGCTTGTTGGAAACACCATATATTTT
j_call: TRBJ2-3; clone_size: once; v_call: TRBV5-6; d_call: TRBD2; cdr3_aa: CASIHLGGSDSDTQYF; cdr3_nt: TGTGCCAGCATCCATCTCGGGGGGAGCGACTCAGATACGCAGTATTTT
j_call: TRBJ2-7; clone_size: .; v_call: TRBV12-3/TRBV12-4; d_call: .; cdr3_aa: CASSLASRGEQYF; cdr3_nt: TGTGCCAGCAGCCTGGCCTCTAGGGGCGAGCAGTACTTC
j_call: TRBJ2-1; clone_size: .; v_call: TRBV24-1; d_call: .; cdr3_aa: CATSDRRGGLEQFF; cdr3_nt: TGTGCCACCAGTGATAGGAGGGGTGGGCTTGAGCAGTTCTTC